What follows are 18 T cell receptor beta chains derived from one specimen sequenced in a study of CXCR4 blockade with PD-1 therapy in pancreatic cancer. Method: immunoSEQ multiplex PCR; TCRdb's copy keeps in-frame clones and lacks some. Altogether about 8,100 clones are present, less than 75% being singletons, with the ten largest covering roughly 7.2%. Sample: tumor tissue. The receptor set was obtained from a human donor with pancreatic ductal adenocarcinoma.

As DNA, the CDR3 is TGCGCCAGCAGCTACGACAGGGGGGATAATGAAAAACTGTTTTTT. Protein product: CASSYDRGDNEKLFF. V and J are TRBV5-1 and TRBJ1-4; 9 nucleotides align to TRBD1. This CDR3 comprises 15 residues. The junction had 4 bases not matched to a gene; V was cut back by 3 bases and J by 4 bases. Germline CDR1 reads SGHRS; CDR2 reads YFSETQ.

This clone has only a few counts. CDR3 DNA: TGTGCCACCAGCAGAGATCCGGGGGACAGCGAAAAACTGTTTTTT. Translating gives CATSRDPGDSEKLFF. This chain uses TRBV15 with TRBJ1-4; 7 positions match TRBD1. Germline V gene data show CDR1 as LNHNV and CDR2 as YYDKDF (reference sequence). Losses at the gene ends were 0 bases for V and 8 bases for J; bases not matched to a gene: 6. The CDR3 contains 15 residues.

This chain joins TRBV30 and TRBJ2-5, with a weak D call TRBD2 (5 bases). In germline, CDR1 is GTSNPN, CDR2 SVGIG (reference sequence). V was shortened by 0 bases and J by 2 bases, with 7 bases between the two germline ends. The CDR3 extends over 13 amino acids. The CDR3 nucleotides are TGTGCCTGGAGTGTTGGGAGTCAAGAGACCCAGTACTTC. Translation gives CAWSVGSQETQYF.

This chain links TRBV5-1 with TRBJ2-7; TRBD1 agrees at 7 bases. This CDR3 spans 15 amino acids. V dropped 2 bases and J dropped 4; count of bases not matched to a gene: 9. Germline values: CDR1 SGHRS, CDR2 YFSETQ. CDR3 DNA sequence: TGCGCCAGCAGCTTCGATCGGGACAGCATATACGAGCAGTACTTC. Its protein is CASSFDRDSIYEQYF. Full variable domain (rest looked up from reference TRBV5-1 and TRBJ2-7): KAGVTQTPRYLIKTRGQQVTLSCSPISGHRSVSWYQQTPGQGLQFLFEYFSETQRNKGNFPGRFSGRQFSNSRSEMNVSTLELGDSALYLCASSFDRDSIYEQYFGPGTRLTVT.

This rearrangement joins TRBV19 to TRBJ2-6; TRBD1 is a possible D gene (6 bases). Germline lookup yields CDR1 LNHDA and CDR2 SQIVND (reference sequence). The V gene lost 4 bases and the J gene lost 1 base, with 17 bases spanning the gap. The CDR3 runs 18 residues. The CDR3 sequence: CASSTQVGQGSGANVLTF. CDR3 nucleotides: TGTGCCAGTAGTACCCAAGTTGGGCAGGGGTCTGGGGCCAACGTCCTGACTTTC.

CDR3 DNA sequence: TGCGCCAGCAGCGTACAGGGTAGGATGAACACTGAAGCTTTCTTT. This encodes CASSVQGRMNTEAFF. J is TRBJ1-1 and V is TRBV5-1, with a tentative D call TRBD1 (6 bases). This CDR3 has 15 amino acids. Germline CDR1 reads SGHRS; CDR2 reads YFSETQ. Trimming shortened V by 4 bases and J by 0 bases, and 13 bases separated the two germline ends.

The DNA of the CDR3 is TGTGCCAGCTCACCACTCAACGGAAACTATGGCTACACCTTC. Protein product: CASSPLNGNYGYTF. The V and J genes are TRBV18 and TRBJ1-2; no clear D gene. This CDR3 is built from 14 residues. V was trimmed by 1 base and J by 2 bases, leaving 8 bases between them. The V gene's germline CDR1 is KGHSH and CDR2 LQKENI.

The CDR3 spells CASSQAAASSYNEQFF. Here the CDR3 DNA reads TGCGCCAGCAGCCAAGCAGCAGCGAGCTCCTACAATGAGCAGTTCTTC. This chain uses TRBV1 with TRBJ2-1; the DNA was not used to check the table's D call, TRBD2. TRBV1 is a documented pseudogene. The CDR3 totals 16 residues.

This clone was counted only a few times. CDR3 protein: CASSQAWTGYYEQYF. The DNA for the CDR3 is TGCGCCAGCAGCCAAGCCTGGACAGGGTACTATGAGCAGTACTTC. V and J are TRBV4-1 and TRBJ2-7; 8 nucleotides agree with TRBD1. Germline V gene data show CDR1 as MGHRA and CDR2 as YSYEKL. The CDR3 has 15 residues. Trimming at V came to 1 base and at J to 7 bases, leaving 9 bases not matched to a gene.

J is TRBJ1-3 and V is TRBV9; D uncertain. Germline CDR1 and CDR2: SGDLS and YYNGEE. V lost 5 bases to trimming and J lost 1 base, with 13 bases between them. This CDR3 comprises 15 residues. The CDR3 DNA sequence: TGTGCCAGCAGTGGTCCGACCGAATCTGGAAACACCATATATTTT. Translated, it gives CASSGPTESGNTIYF.

This clone was seen more than once but under ten times. V gene TRBV7-6 combines with J gene TRBJ2-2, with 8 bases identical to TRBD1. The CDR3 loop spans 14 amino acids. With 2 bases clipped from V and 4 bases from J, the junction kept 0 bases outside the gene matches. Per the germline V gene, CDR1 is SGHVS and CDR2 is FNYEAQ. CDR3 in DNA: TGTGCCAGCAGCTTAACAGGGGGCACCGGGGAGCTGTTTTTT. This gives the protein CASSLTGGTGELFF.

The rearrangement uses TRBV14 and TRBJ1-2, with unresolved D. The V end was cut by 1 base, the J end by 1 base, with 16 bases between. Germline assignment: CDR1 SGHDN and CDR2 FVKESK. The CDR3 runs 17 residues. The CDR3 is CASSQVAMRAFNYGYTF. The CDR3 coding sequence is TGTGCCAGCAGCCAAGTCGCTATGAGGGCCTTTAACTATGGCTACACCTTC.

This chain connects TRBV19 to TRBJ2-7, with TRBD2 identical over 9 bases. Germline CDR1 and CDR2: LNHDA and SQIVND (reference sequence). J gave up 1 base and V 8 bases, and 9 bases lay outside the gene matches. The CDR3 runs to 15 residues. The CDR3 region has the DNA TGTGCCAGTGGTGGGGCGACTAGCGGATCCTACGAGCAGTACTTC. Amino acid sequence: CASGGATSGSYEQYF.

The gene calls are TRBV11-3 and TRBJ2-5; 9 nucleotides agree with TRBD2. Germline CDR1 is SGHNT and CDR2 is YENEEA. The CDR3 runs to 15 residues. V gave up 4 bases and J gave up 4 bases; unmatched junction bases: 7. The CDR3 nucleotides read TGTGCCAGCAGCTGGTTTAGCGGGGGCGGAGAGACCCAGTACTTC. This translates into CASSWFSGGGETQYF.

V usage is TRBV7-6 and J usage is TRBJ1-6; no firm D call. Germline V gene data show CDR1 as SGHVS and CDR2 as FNYEAQ. This CDR3 region has 14 residues. V was trimmed by 1 base and J by 5 bases, leaving 6 bases between them. This CDR3 is CASSLELDNSPLHF. CDR3 DNA: TGTGCCAGCAGCTTAGAACTGGATAATTCACCCCTCCACTTT.

The sample holds a few counts of this clone. V gene TRBV11-3 combines with J gene TRBJ2-7; 12 nucleotides match TRBD1. Germline V lookup: CDR1 SGHNT, CDR2 YENEEA. Germline trimming cut 5 bases from V and 6 bases from J; bases unmatched to any gene: 8. This CDR3 comprises 15 residues. CDR3 sequence (DNA): TGTGCCAGCAGCCCGAGGGACAGGGGGCTCGGCGAGCAGTACTTC. Protein product: CASSPRDRGLGEQYF.

The chain is built from TRBV19 and TRBJ2-7; D is tentatively TRBD1 or TRBD2 (5 bases each). With 4 bases removed from V and 7 bases from J, the gap between germline ends came to 17 bases. Germline CDR1 is LNHDA and CDR2 is SQIVND (reference sequence). This CDR3 has 14 amino acids. The CDR3 sequence: CASSNPGTFGEQYF. Written as DNA, the CDR3 is TGTGCCAGTAGTAACCCCGGGACCTTTGGAGAGCAGTACTTC.

This chain uses TRBV9 with TRBJ2-3; the D is unclear. V was cut by 0 bases and J by 3 bases, with 2 bases left in between. CDR3 length: 12 amino acids. CDR1 SGDLS and CDR2 YYNGEE come from the germline V gene. The CDR3 DNA sequence: TGTGCCAGCAGCGTAGATACAGATACGCAGTATTTT. Protein sequence: CASSVDTDTQYF. The whole variable domain, filled in from reference TRBV9 and TRBJ2-3, reads DSGVTQTPKHLITATGQRVTLRCSPRSGDLSVYWYQQSLDQGLQFLIQYYNGEERAKGNILERFSAQQFPDLHSELNLSSLELGDSALYFCASSVDTDTQYFGPGTRLTVL.